This entry lists 27 T cell receptor beta chains sequenced from one sample in a study of blood T cell repertoires in COVID-19. The table came from immunoSEQ multiplex PCR; TCRdb's copy has only in-frame clones and leaves some out. The table lists 80,000 to 90,000 clones, 82% of them singletons. The sequencing input was peripheral blood. Receptors originate from a woman older than 75 with acute or convalescent COVID-19.

This chain connects TRBV7-9 to TRBJ2-7, with D perhaps TRBD2 (7 bases). Looked up from germline, CDR1 is SEHNR and CDR2 is FQNEAQ (reference sequence). The CDR3 is 15 amino acids. The germline V and J ends were trimmed by 5 bases and 1 base, with 15 bases remaining between them. The CDR3 region is CASSHRASGSYEQYF. CDR3 nucleotide sequence: TGTGCCAGCAGCCACAGGGCTAGCGGATCCTACGAGCAGTACTTC.

This rearrangement joins TRBV2 to TRBJ2-5; 7 bases align to TRBD2. From germline, CDR1 is SNHLY and CDR2 FYNNEI. Unmatched junction bases numbered 10, after V lost 7 bases and J lost 5 bases. This CDR3 is built from 14 residues. The CDR3: CASTARLAGETQYF. The DNA for the CDR3 is TGTGCCAGCACGGCAAGACTAGCCGGTGAGACCCAGTACTTC. Complete variable domain (other parts from reference TRBV2 and TRBJ2-5): EPEVTQTPSHQVTQMGQEVILRCVPISNHLYFYWYRQILGQKVEFLVSFYNNEISEKSEIFDDQFSVERPDGSNFTLKIRSTKLEDSAMYFCASTARLAGETQYFGPGTRLLVL.

The chain is built from TRBV2 and TRBJ2-1; no clear D gene. The CDR3 runs 14 residues. Looked up from germline, CDR1 is SNHLY and CDR2 is FYNNEI. V shed 6 bases and J shed 5 bases, with 14 bases lying between them. The CDR3 region is CASRGEARNNEQFF. CDR3 nucleotide sequence: TGTGCCAGCAGAGGAGAGGCGAGGAACAATGAGCAGTTCTTC.

The CDR3, as DNA: TGTGCCAGCAGCTCCCTCGGGGGGGGGCTAAATGAGCAGTTCTTC. It codes for CASSSLGGGLNEQFF. The chain joins TRBV11-3 to TRBJ2-1, with 8 nucleotides matching TRBD2. The germline CDR1 and CDR2 sequences are SGHNT and YENEEA. Losses at the gene ends were 4 bases for V and 7 bases for J; bases not matched to a gene: 9. This CDR3 spans 15 amino acids. Together with reference TRBV11-3 and TRBJ2-1, the CDR3 gives the full variable domain: EAGVVQSPRYKIIEKKQPVAFWCNPISGHNTLYWYLQNLGQGPELLIRYENEEAVDDSQLPKDRFSAERLKGVDSTLKIQPAELGDSAVYLCASSSLGGGLNEQFFGPGTRLTVL.

V gene TRBV28 combines with J gene TRBJ2-5, with D perhaps TRBD2 (5 bases). V was pared by 10 bases and J by 1 base, with 16 bases between. The CDR3 covers 14 residues. Germline V gives CDR1 MDHEN, CDR2 SYDVKM. CDR3 nucleotides: TGTGCCACCACAAGCCTGGGAGCCCAAGAGACCCAGTACTTC. Amino acids: CATTSLGAQETQYF.

The rearrangement uses TRBV19 and TRBJ2-3; TRBD1 is a possible D gene (6 bases). V lost 6 bases to trimming and J lost 2 bases, with 18 bases between them. The germline V gene has CDR1 LNHDA and CDR2 SQIVND (reference sequence). The CDR3 extends over 16 amino acids. CDR3: CASRTGTQGATDTQYF. The CDR3 bases are TGTGCCAGTAGGACGGGGACACAAGGGGCCACAGATACGCAGTATTTT.

V and J are TRBV5-5 and TRBJ1-5; D may be TRBD1 (5 bases). This CDR3 contains 15 residues. Deletions cut 4 bases from V and 2 bases from J, with 13 bases between. The germline V gene encodes CDR1 SGHKS and CDR2 YYEKEE (reference sequence). The CDR3 protein is CASSRGGEGNQPQHF. The CDR3, as DNA: TGTGCCAGCAGCAGGGGTGGGGAAGGCAATCAGCCCCAGCATTTT.

The rearrangement joins TRBV19 to TRBJ2-2, with unresolved D. The CDR3 totals 15 residues. Trimming left V 5 bases short and J 3 bases short, with 13 bases between. Germline V CDR1 and CDR2: LNHDA, SQIVND (reference sequence). The CDR3 spells CASSGPHTDTGELFF. CDR3 in DNA: TGTGCCAGTAGTGGGCCCCACACGGACACCGGGGAGCTGTTTTTT.

The chain carries TRBV5-4 and TRBJ2-1; 12 nucleotides agree with TRBD2. CDR1 and CDR2 from the germline V gene are SGHNT and YYREEE (reference sequence). Trimming cost V 4 bases and J 7 bases; bases outside gene matches: 6. The CDR3 spans 15 residues. The CDR3 is CASSATSGRRNEQFF. CDR3 in DNA: TGTGCCAGCAGCGCTACTAGCGGGAGGAGGAATGAGCAGTTCTTC.

The chain recombines TRBV12-5 with TRBJ2-5; D is perhaps TRBD1 (5 bases). Per germline, CDR1 LGHNT and CDR2 FRNRAP. V was pared by 1 base and J by 6 bases, with 18 bases between. The CDR3 loop spans 16 amino acids. In DNA form, the CDR3 reads TGTGCTAGTGGTTTGGGCATCGCACAGGCTCGCCAGACCCAGTACTTC. Residues: CASGLGIAQARQTQYF.

The genes are TRBV27 and TRBJ1-2; a weak D match, TRBD1 (5 bases). The V end lost 8 bases, the J end lost 8 bases, and 18 bases lay between the germline ends. The CDR3 sequence is 13 residues long. Germline V gene data show CDR1 as MNHEY and CDR2 as SMNVEV (reference sequence). The CDR3 is CASLSPWGGGYTF. As DNA, the CDR3 is TGTGCCAGCCTTTCGCCTTGGGGGGGAGGCTACACCTTC.

This chain links TRBV19 with TRBJ1-3; 8 bases align to TRBD1. The CDR3 totals 17 residues. Trimming took 3 bases from V and 4 from J; bases not matched to a gene: 11. Germline CDR1 reads LNHDA; CDR2 reads SQIVND (reference sequence). CDR3: CASSMGDRPSRGNTIYF. The CDR3 DNA is TGTGCCAGTAGTATGGGGGACAGGCCCTCGAGAGGAAACACCATATATTTT.

The V gene is TRBV4-1, the J gene TRBJ2-2; D is uncertain. The V gene's germline CDR1 is MGHRA and CDR2 YSYEKL. V was pared by 0 bases and J by 7 bases, with 15 bases between. The CDR3 consists of 16 residues. The CDR3: CASSQDKWSGSGELFF. The CDR3 DNA follows: TGCGCCAGCAGCCAAGATAAGTGGTCAGGAAGCGGGGAGCTGTTTTTT.

J is TRBJ2-5 and V is TRBV3-1 (or the pseudogene TRBV3-2); the D gene is possibly TRBD2 (5 bases). Per germline, CDR1 LGHDT and CDR2 YNNKEL (reference sequence). Trimming cost V 4 bases and J 2 bases, with 14 bases left between them. The CDR3 consists of 15 residues. The DNA of the CDR3 is TGTGCCAGCAGCCTCGGTGGAGGTGGTCAAGAGACCCAGTACTTC. Translated, it gives CASSLGGGGQETQYF.

This chain connects TRBV7-2 to TRBJ2-1, with 7 positions matching TRBD1. The V segment lost 3 bases and the J segment 9 bases; nucleotides outside the gene matches: 5. The CDR3 contains 13 residues. The germline V gene encodes CDR1 SGHTA and CDR2 FQGNSA. The CDR3 coding sequence is TGTGCCAGCAGCTTCGACAGGGAGCGTGAGCAGTTCTTC. This encodes CASSFDREREQFF.

This clone was seen a few times. The genes are TRBV4-1 and TRBJ2-7; 10 bases are a match to TRBD2. This CDR3 has 13 amino acids. In germline, CDR1 is MGHRA, CDR2 YSYEKL. The J segment lost 3 bases and the V segment lost 6 bases, leaving 2 bases of the junction unmatched. The CDR3 spells CASSEREGYEQYF. The CDR3 DNA reads as TGCGCCAGCAGTGAGCGGGAGGGCTACGAGCAGTACTTC.

The chain uses TRBV3-1 (or the pseudogene TRBV3-2) and TRBJ2-5, with D possibly matching TRBD2 (6 bases). Trimming took 4 bases from V and 0 from J, leaving 18 bases between them. The CDR3 runs 17 residues. Germline CDR1 is LGHDT and CDR2 is YNNKEL (reference sequence). The CDR3 DNA sequence: TGTGCCAGCAGCCTCATTGGGGGGAGAGCGTACCAAGAGACCCAGTACTTC. It is translated as CASSLIGGRAYQETQYF.

J is TRBJ2-5 and V is TRBV2, with TRBD1 matching over 8 bases. V dropped 5 bases and J dropped 4; count of bases not matched to a gene: 6. Germline lookup yields CDR1 SNHLY and CDR2 FYNNEI. The CDR3 is 14 amino acids. DNA of the CDR3: TGTGCCAGCAGTCCCCAGGGGGCAGGAGAGACCCAGTACTTC. This gives the protein CASSPQGAGETQYF.

The CDR3 sequence is CASSSRTSSYTF. The CDR3 DNA reads as TGTGCCAGCAGCTCGCGGACATCCAGCTACACCTTC. V gene TRBV9 combines with J gene TRBJ1-2; perhaps TRBD1 as D (5 bases). From germline, CDR1 is SGDLS and CDR2 YYNGEE. The V end lost 4 bases, the J end lost 9 bases, and 13 bases lay between the germline ends. The CDR3 contains 12 residues.

The chain has TRBV6-6 and TRBJ1-3, with 9 nucleotides matching TRBD1. V shed 5 bases and J 1 base; nucleotides not matched to a gene: 9. Germline-derived CDR1 and CDR2 are MNHNY and SVGAGI (reference sequence). There are 17 residues in the CDR3. The CDR3, as DNA: TGTGCCAGCAGTCCGCCCGGGACAGGGATTTCTGGAAACACCATATATTTT. Translated, it gives CASSPPGTGISGNTIYF.

The chain combines TRBV19 with TRBJ2-7, with D unresolved. Germline V CDR1 and CDR2: LNHDA, SQIVND (reference sequence). The CDR3 covers 14 residues. V lost 3 bases and J lost 1, with 10 bases in between. Here the CDR3 DNA reads TGTGCCAGTAGTATGACTCGTGGGTCCTACGAGCAGTACTTC. Translated, it gives CASSMTRGSYEQYF.

This CDR3 reads CASSLDSTGELFF. The CDR3 nucleotides read TGTGCCAGCAGCTTAGATAGCACCGGGGAGCTGTTTTTT. The V call is TRBV11-3, the J call TRBJ2-2, with no clear D. Per germline, CDR1 SGHNT and CDR2 YENEEA. CDR3 length equals 13 residues. Trimming left V 0 bases short and J 4 bases short, with 3 bases between.

In this sample, this clone turned up once. The CDR3 is CASSTRQGADTQYF. CDR3 bases: TGTGCCAGTAGTACAAGACAGGGGGCAGATACGCAGTATTTT. This chain links TRBV19 with TRBJ2-3; 9 bases align to TRBD1. The germline gives CDR1 LNHDA, CDR2 SQIVND (reference sequence). J lost 4 bases, V lost 4 bases, and 3 bases had no gene match. This CDR3 has 14 amino acids.

This clone was found once. The gene calls are TRBV27 and TRBJ1-1, with D possibly being TRBD1 (6 bases). Germline CDR1 is MNHEY and CDR2 is SMNVEV (reference sequence). This CDR3 has 16 amino acids. V gave up 5 bases and J gave up 6 bases, with 22 bases separating them. CDR3 bases: TGTGCCAGCAGTAGAGACTCTCCGACCGGGGGGCCTGAAGCTTTCTTT. Translation gives CASSRDSPTGGPEAFF.

In its sample, this clone was seen a few times. CDR3 coding DNA: TGTGCCAGCAGTCGCGGGACTAGCGGGGGGTACAATGAGCAGTTCTTC. Residues: CASSRGTSGGYNEQFF. The chain uses TRBV6-2 or TRBV6-3 and TRBJ2-1; 15 nucleotides line up with TRBD2. The CDR3 is 16 residues long. Germline assignment: CDR1 MNHEY and CDR2 SVGEGT. J lost 4 bases, V lost 5 bases, and 3 bases had no gene match.

In this sample, this clone turned up a few times. This chain connects TRBV20-1 to TRBJ2-2; the match to TRBD2 covers 10 bases. V lost 3 bases to trimming and J lost 5 bases; unmatched junction nucleotides: 21. The germline V gene has CDR1 DFQATT and CDR2 SNEGSKA (reference sequence). This CDR3 is built from 20 residues. CDR3 nucleotide sequence: TGCAGTGCTAGTGACACAATCTATAGCGGGGGGAGACTAAGAACCGGGGAGCTGTTTTTT. Its translation is CSASDTIYSGGRLRTGELFF.

The rearrangement links TRBV10-3 to TRBJ1-5; 8 bases fit TRBD1. V trimming: 5 bases; J trimming: 4 bases; junction bases outside the gene matches: 4. Germline CDR1 reads ENHRY; CDR2 reads SYGVKD. The length of the CDR3 is 14 residues. DNA for the CDR3: TGTGCCATCAGTCGACAGGGGATTAATCAGCCCCAGCATTTT. It is translated as CAISRQGINQPQHF.